The rows below give T cell receptor beta chains drawn from one sample of a study of beta chain features in type 1 diabetes. Method: immunoSEQ multiplex PCR; TCRdb's copy keeps in-frame clones and lacks some. The sample holds roughly 150,000 clones, approximately 8% seen once. The source material was central memory CD4+ T cells from blood. These receptors were collected from a man between 18 and 35 years old with type 1 diabetes. Each CDR3 is given with its conserved first and last residue. The order of the fields is D gene, J gene, clone size, CDR3 length, V gene, CDR3 protein, CDR3 DNA. D genes are given only for firm matches. Size is stated for part of the rows, as once, few or many counts, or as a class when the clone is expanded.

TRBD2	TRBJ2-7	NA	15	TRBV5-1	CASRNSGGGSYEQYF	TGCGCCAGCAGAAATAGCGGGGGTGGGTCCTACGAGCAGTACTTC
TRBD1	TRBJ2-2	few	16	TRBV28	CASSSGTGGGTGELFF	TGTGCCAGCAGTTCAGGGACAGGGGGCGGCACCGGGGAGCTGTTTTTT
TRBD1	TRBJ1-6	many	15	TRBV9	CASSVGTGGSSPLHF	TGTGCCAGCAGCGTAGGAACAGGGGGGAGTTCACCCCTCCACTTT
NA	TRBJ2-5	few	12	TRBV2	CASSRQKETQYF	TGTGCCAGCAGCCGACAGAAAGAGACCCAGTACTTC
NA	TRBJ2-7	NA	15	TRBV9	CASSVDSSGYYEQYF	TGTGCCAGCAGCGTCGACAGTTCTGGTTACTACGAGCAGTACTTC
NA	TRBJ2-1	few	11	TRBV30	CAWQRRGEQFF	TGTGCCTGGCAACGGAGAGGGGAGCAGTTCTTC
TRBD2	TRBJ2-5	NA	16	TRBV9	CASSPRTSGGQETQYF	TGTGCCAGCAGCCCTCGGACTAGCGGGGGCCAAGAGACCCAGTACTTC
TRBD2	TRBJ2-7	NA	13	TRBV30	CAWTRSGGSEQYF	TGTGCCTGGACCCGGAGCGGGGGTTCCGAGCAGTACTTC
NA	TRBJ1-2	NA	14	TRBV4-3	CASSQVNSNYGYTF	TGCGCCAGCAGCCAAGTAAACAGTAACTATGGCTACACCTTC
TRBD2	TRBJ2-3	NA	14	TRBV5-1	CASSSRDYTDTQYF	TGCGCCAGCAGCTCCCGGGACTACACAGATACGCAGTATTTT
TRBD1	TRBJ2-7	few	13	TRBV6-5	CAAAGTGVGEQYF	TGTGCCGCCGCCGGGACAGGGGTTGGAGAGCAGTACTTC
NA	TRBJ1-5	few	15	TRBV28	CASSSPGGWNQPQHF	TGTGCCAGCAGTTCCCCCGGGGGGTGGAATCAGCCCCAGCATTTT
TRBD2	TRBJ2-5	many	13	TRBV29-1	CSVVTSGGETQYF	TGCAGCGTTGTGACTAGCGGGGGAGAGACCCAGTACTTC
TRBD2	TRBJ2-2	NA	15	TRBV15	CATSRPGGASGELFF	TGTGCCACCAGCAGACCCGGGGGGGCATCCGGGGAGCTGTTTTTT
TRBD2	TRBJ2-5	few	15	TRBV7-2	CASSLQAGVRETQYF	TGTGCCAGCAGCTTACAAGCGGGGGTTAGAGAGACCCAGTACTTC
NA	TRBJ2-2	few	13	TRBV19	CAGQGRDTGELFF	TGTGCCGGGCAGGGAAGGGACACCGGGGAGCTGTTTTTT
NA	TRBJ2-3	NA	14	TRBV6-1	CASSLSHGTDTQYF	TGTGCCAGCTCCCTGAGTCATGGCACAGATACGCAGTATTTT
NA	TRBJ2-3	NA	15	TRBV18	CASSPVGGAADTQYF	TGTGCCAGCTCACCAGTGGGCGGGGCGGCAGATACGCAGTATTTT